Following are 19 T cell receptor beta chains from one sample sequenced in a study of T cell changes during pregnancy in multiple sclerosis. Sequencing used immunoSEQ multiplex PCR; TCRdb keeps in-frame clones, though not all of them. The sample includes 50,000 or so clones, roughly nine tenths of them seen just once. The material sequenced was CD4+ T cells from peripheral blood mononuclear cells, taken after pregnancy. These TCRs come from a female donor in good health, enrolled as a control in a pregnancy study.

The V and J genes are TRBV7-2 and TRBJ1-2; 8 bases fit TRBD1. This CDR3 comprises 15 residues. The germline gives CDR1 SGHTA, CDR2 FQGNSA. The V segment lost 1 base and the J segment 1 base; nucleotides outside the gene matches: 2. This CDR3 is CASSLGQGNNYGYTF. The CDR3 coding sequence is TGTGCCAGCAGCTTAGGACAGGGGAATAACTATGGCTACACCTTC.

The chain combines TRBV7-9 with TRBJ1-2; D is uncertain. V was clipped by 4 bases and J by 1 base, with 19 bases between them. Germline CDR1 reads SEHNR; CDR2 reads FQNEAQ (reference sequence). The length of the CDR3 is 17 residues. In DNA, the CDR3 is TGTGCCAGCAGCTCACCCATCGGAGGGCGGATTAACTATGGCTACACCTTC. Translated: CASSSPIGGRINYGYTF.

CDR3 protein: CASSPSGSHEQFF. The CDR3 DNA is TGTGCCAGCTCACCATCGGGGTCTCACGAGCAGTTCTTC. The chain links TRBV18 to TRBJ2-1; a possible D gene is TRBD2 (5 bases). CDR1 and CDR2 (germline): KGHSH, LQKENI. The CDR3 runs 13 residues. Trimming took 2 bases from V and 10 from J, leaving 12 bases between them.

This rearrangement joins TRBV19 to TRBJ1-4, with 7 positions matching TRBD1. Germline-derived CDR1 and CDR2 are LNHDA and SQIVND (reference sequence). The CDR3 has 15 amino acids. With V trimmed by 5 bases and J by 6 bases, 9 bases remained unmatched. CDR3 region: CASSWTGTADEKLFF. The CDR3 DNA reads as TGTGCCAGTAGTTGGACAGGCACCGCGGATGAAAAACTGTTTTTT.

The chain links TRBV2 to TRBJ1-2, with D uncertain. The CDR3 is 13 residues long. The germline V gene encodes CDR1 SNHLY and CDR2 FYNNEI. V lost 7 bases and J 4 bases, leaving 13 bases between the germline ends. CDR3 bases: TGTGCCAGCATAGAAGTTCTAGGCTATGGCTACACCTTC. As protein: CASIEVLGYGYTF.

The CDR3 loop is CAWSRGYQPQHF. CDR3 bases: TGTGCCTGGAGTAGAGGGTATCAGCCCCAGCATTTT. This chain uses TRBV30 with TRBJ1-5; D not certain. CDR1 GTSNPN and CDR2 SVGIG come from the germline V gene (reference sequence). Trimming took 2 bases from V and 5 from J, leaving 7 bases between them. This CDR3 region has 12 residues.

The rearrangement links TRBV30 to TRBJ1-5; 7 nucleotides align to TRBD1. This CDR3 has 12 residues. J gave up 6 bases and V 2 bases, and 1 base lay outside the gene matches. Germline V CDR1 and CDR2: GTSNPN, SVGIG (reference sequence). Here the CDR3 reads CAWSNRGQPQHF. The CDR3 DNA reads TGTGCCTGGAGTAACAGGGGTCAGCCCCAGCATTTT.

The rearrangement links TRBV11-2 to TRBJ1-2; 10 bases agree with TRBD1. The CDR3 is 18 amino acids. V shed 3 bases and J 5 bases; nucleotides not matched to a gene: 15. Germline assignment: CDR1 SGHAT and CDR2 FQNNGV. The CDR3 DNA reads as TGTGCCAGCAGCTTCCAGGGACAGGGGAAAAGCAACCGATATGGCTACACCTTC. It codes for CASSFQGQGKSNRYGYTF. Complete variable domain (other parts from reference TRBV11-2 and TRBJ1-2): EAGVAQSPRYKIIEKRQSVAFWCNPISGHATLYWYQQILGQGPKLLIQFQNNGVVDDSQLPKDRFSAERLKGVDSTLKIQPAKLEDSAVYLCASSFQGQGKSNRYGYTFGSGTRLTVV.

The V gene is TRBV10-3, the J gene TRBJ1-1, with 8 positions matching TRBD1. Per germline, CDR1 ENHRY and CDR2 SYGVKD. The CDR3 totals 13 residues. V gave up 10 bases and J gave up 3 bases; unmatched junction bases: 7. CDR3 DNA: TGTGCCAGCCAACCGACAGGGGACACTGAAGCTTTCTTT. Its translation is CASQPTGDTEAFF.

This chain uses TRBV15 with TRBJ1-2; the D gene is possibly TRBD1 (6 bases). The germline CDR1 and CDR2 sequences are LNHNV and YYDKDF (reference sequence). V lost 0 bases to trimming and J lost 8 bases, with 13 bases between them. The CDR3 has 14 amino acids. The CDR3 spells CATSRDIGQSGYTF. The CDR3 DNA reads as TGTGCCACCAGCAGAGACATAGGACAGTCCGGCTACACCTTC.

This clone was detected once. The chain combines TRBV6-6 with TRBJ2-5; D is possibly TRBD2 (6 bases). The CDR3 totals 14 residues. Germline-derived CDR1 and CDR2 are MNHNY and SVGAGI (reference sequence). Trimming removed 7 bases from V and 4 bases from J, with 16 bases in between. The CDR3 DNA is TGTGCCAGCAAACCAGGAGGGGCAAGAGAGACCCAGTACTTC. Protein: CASKPGGARETQYF.

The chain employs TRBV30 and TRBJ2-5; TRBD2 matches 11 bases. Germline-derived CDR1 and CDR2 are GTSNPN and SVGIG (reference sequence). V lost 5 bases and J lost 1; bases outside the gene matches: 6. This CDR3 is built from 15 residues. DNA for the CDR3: TGTGCCTGGGCCTACGGGACTAGCGGCCAAGAGACCCAGTACTTC. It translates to CAWAYGTSGQETQYF.

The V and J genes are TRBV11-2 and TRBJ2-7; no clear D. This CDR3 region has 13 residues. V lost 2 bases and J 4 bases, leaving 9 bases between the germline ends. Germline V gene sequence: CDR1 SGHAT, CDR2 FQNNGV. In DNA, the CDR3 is TGTGCCAGCAGCTTAAGTCGGTCGTACGAGCAGTACTTC. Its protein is CASSLSRSYEQYF.

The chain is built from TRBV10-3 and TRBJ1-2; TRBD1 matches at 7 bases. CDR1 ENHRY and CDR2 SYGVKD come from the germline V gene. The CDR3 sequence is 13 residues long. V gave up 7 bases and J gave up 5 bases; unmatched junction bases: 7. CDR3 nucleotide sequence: TGTGCCATCACCTCCGGGACAGCTTATGGCTACACCTTC. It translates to CAITSGTAYGYTF.

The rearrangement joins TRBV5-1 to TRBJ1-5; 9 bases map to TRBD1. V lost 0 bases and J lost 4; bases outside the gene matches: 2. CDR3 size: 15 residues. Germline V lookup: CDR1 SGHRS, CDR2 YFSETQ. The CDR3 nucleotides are TGCGCCAGCAGCTTGGATGGACAGGGGAATCAGCCCCAGCATTTT. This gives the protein CASSLDGQGNQPQHF. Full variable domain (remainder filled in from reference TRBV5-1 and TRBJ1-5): KAGVTQTPRYLIKTRGQQVTLSCSPISGHRSVSWYQQTPGQGLQFLFEYFSETQRNKGNFPGRFSGRQFSNSRSEMNVSTLELGDSALYLCASSLDGQGNQPQHFGDGTRLSIL.

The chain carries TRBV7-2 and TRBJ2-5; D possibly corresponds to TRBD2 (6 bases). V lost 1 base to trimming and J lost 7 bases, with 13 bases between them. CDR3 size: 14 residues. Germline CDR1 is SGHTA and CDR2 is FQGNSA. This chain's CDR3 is CASSLVMEGGTQYF. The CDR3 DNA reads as TGTGCCAGCAGCTTAGTAATGGAGGGAGGGACCCAGTACTTC.

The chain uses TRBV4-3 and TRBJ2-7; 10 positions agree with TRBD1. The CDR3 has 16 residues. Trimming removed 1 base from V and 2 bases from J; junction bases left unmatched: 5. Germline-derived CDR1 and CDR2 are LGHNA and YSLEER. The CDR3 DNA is TGCGCCAGCAGCCAAGTTGGGACAGGGGTCCCCTACGAGCAGTACTTC. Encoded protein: CASSQVGTGVPYEQYF.

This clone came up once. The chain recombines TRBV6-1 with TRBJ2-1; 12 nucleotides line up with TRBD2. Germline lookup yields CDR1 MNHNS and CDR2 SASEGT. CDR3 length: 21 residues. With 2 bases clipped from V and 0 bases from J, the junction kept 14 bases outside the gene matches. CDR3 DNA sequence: TGTGCCAGCAGTGAATGGGTTACTAGCGGGGGGACCTATAGCTCCTACAATGAGCAGTTCTTC. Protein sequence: CASSEWVTSGGTYSSYNEQFF.

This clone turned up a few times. The CDR3 coding sequence is TGTGCCTGGCACCGGGACAGGCCCTATGGCTACACCTTC. Its translation is CAWHRDRPYGYTF. The chain carries TRBV30 and TRBJ1-2; 8 bases agree with TRBD1. Germline CDR1 is GTSNPN and CDR2 is SVGIG (reference sequence). The CDR3 extends over 13 amino acids. J gave up 4 bases and V 5 bases, and 6 bases lay outside the gene matches.